The 23 T cell receptor beta chains given below trace back to one sample, sequenced in a study of shared clonotypes between healthy human individuals. The assay was immunoSEQ multiplex PCR, and TCRdb's table has in-frame clones only and misses some. Here the sample spans 300,000 to 400,000 clones, roughly 84% being singletons. Sequences were obtained from memory CD8+ T cells sorted from blood. Stated subset: CD45RO+ cells pooled with CCR7-negative TemRA cells. The receptors originated from a man between 18 and 29 years old in good health.

In this sample, this clone turned up once. The chain couples TRBV7-9 to TRBJ1-5; D might be TRBD1 (5 bases). The V and J ends lost 8 bases and 5 bases respectively, with 16 bases between them. The CDR3 runs 14 residues. Looked up from germline, CDR1 is SEHNR and CDR2 is FQNEAQ (reference sequence). The DNA for the CDR3 is TGTGCCAGCTCCCCGGCAGGGCGGGATCAGCCCCAGCATTTT. Its protein is CASSPAGRDQPQHF.

V and J are TRBV5-5 and TRBJ1-1; D unresolved. Per the germline V gene, CDR1 is SGHKS and CDR2 is YYEKEE (reference sequence). The germline V and J ends were trimmed by 4 bases and 4 bases, with 11 bases remaining between them. CDR3 size: 13 residues. The CDR3 protein is CASSPVWTTEAFF. The DNA for the CDR3 is TGTGCCAGCAGCCCCGTGTGGACCACTGAAGCTTTCTTT.

This chain uses TRBV5-1 with TRBJ1-6; 7 positions agree with TRBD1. With V trimmed by 4 bases and J by 10 bases, 11 bases remained unmatched. CDR3 length equals 15 residues. Looked up from germline, CDR1 is SGHRS and CDR2 is YFSETQ. CDR3: CASSAGQVKLSPLHF. Here the CDR3 DNA reads TGCGCCAGCAGCGCCGGACAGGTCAAGTTGTCACCCCTCCACTTT.

CDR3 residues: CASSQPGSQNQPQHF. DNA for the CDR3: TGTGCCAGCAGCCAACCGGGGTCCCAGAATCAGCCCCAGCATTTT. The chain recombines TRBV28 with TRBJ1-5; no definite D call. Deletions cut 6 bases from V and 4 bases from J, with 16 bases between. The length of the CDR3 is 15 residues. Looked up from germline, CDR1 is MDHEN and CDR2 is SYDVKM.

The rearrangement uses TRBV5-1 and TRBJ2-1; D gene uncertain. In germline, CDR1 is SGHRS, CDR2 YFSETQ. The CDR3 totals 15 residues. V shed 2 bases and J shed 4 bases, with 13 bases lying between them. CDR3 DNA sequence: TGCGCCAGCAGCTTTGATTCCCCGAAATACAATGAGCAGTTCTTC. Its protein product is CASSFDSPKYNEQFF. Variable domain in full (rest from reference TRBV5-1 and TRBJ2-1): KAGVTQTPRYLIKTRGQQVTLSCSPISGHRSVSWYQQTPGQGLQFLFEYFSETQRNKGNFPGRFSGRQFSNSRSEMNVSTLELGDSALYLCASSFDSPKYNEQFFGPGTRLTVL.

The chain links TRBV28 to TRBJ2-5, with TRBD1 matching 10 bases. Germline V gene data show CDR1 as MDHEN and CDR2 as SYDVKM. Unmatched junction bases numbered 3, after V lost 3 bases and J lost 5 bases. The CDR3 is 14 residues long. The CDR3: CASSLGQGRETQYF. As DNA, the CDR3 is TGTGCCAGCAGTTTGGGACAGGGGCGCGAGACCCAGTACTTC.

The rearrangement joins TRBV6-1 to TRBJ2-7; TRBD1 aligns across 7 bases. The CDR3 extends over 18 amino acids. Unmatched junction bases numbered 15, after V lost 2 bases and J lost 2 bases. Germline loops: CDR1 MNHNS, CDR2 SASEGT. In nucleotides, the CDR3 is TGTGCCAGCAGTGAAAGAGGATTTTATCGGGACAGAGCCTACGAGCAGTACTTC. It codes for CASSERGFYRDRAYEQYF.

The chain couples TRBV11-3 to TRBJ2-3; D is unclear. Germline V gives CDR1 SGHNT, CDR2 YENEEA. The V end was cut by 9 bases, the J end by 5 bases, with 9 bases between. The CDR3 is made up of 11 amino acids. The CDR3 is CASGDLDTQYF. The CDR3 DNA sequence: TGTGCCAGTGGGGATTTAGATACGCAGTATTTT.

The chain combines TRBV2 with TRBJ2-3; unclear D gene. V lost 0 bases, J lost 6 bases, and 7 bases lay in between. The CDR3 spans 13 residues. Germline V gives CDR1 SNHLY, CDR2 FYNNEI. CDR3 loop: CASSEAVGDTQYF. The CDR3 bases are TGTGCCAGCAGTGAAGCAGTAGGGGATACGCAGTATTTT.

This chain uses TRBV11-2 with TRBJ2-1, with D unclear. V was cut by 5 bases and J by 3 bases, with 14 bases left in between. Germline V gives CDR1 SGHAT, CDR2 FQNNGV. CDR3 length: 15 amino acids. CDR3 DNA sequence: TGTGCCAGCAGCCCGAACCACAACAGCTACAATGAGCAGTTCTTC. Its translation is CASSPNHNSYNEQFF.

The CDR3 sequence is CASSLGTPGHLNQPQHF. The CDR3 DNA reads TGTGCCAGCAGCTTGGGGACTCCGGGACACCTCAATCAGCCCCAGCATTTT. The chain is built from TRBV5-7 and TRBJ1-5; tentative D call: TRBD1 (6 bases). TRBV5-7 is given ORF status, its function remaining uncertain. The ends were cut back, 0 bases at V and 3 bases at J, with 16 bases in the middle. The CDR3 runs to 17 residues.

The DNA of the CDR3 is TGTGCCAGCAGCTCAGCGGACAGGGCCTCGAACACCGGGGAGCTGTTTTTT. This codes for CASSSADRASNTGELFF. The chain combines TRBV9 with TRBJ2-2; 8 positions agree with TRBD1. The V and J ends lost 4 bases and 0 bases, in that order; junction bases with no gene match: 8. This CDR3 has 17 residues. Germline V gives CDR1 SGDLS, CDR2 YYNGEE.

This clone was picked up one time. The chain has TRBV5-6 and TRBJ1-2; D is unresolved. The germline CDR1 and CDR2 sequences are SGHDT and YYEEEE. The CDR3 has 13 residues. V lost 4 bases and J lost 4, with 11 bases in between. CDR3 nucleotides: TGTGCCAGCAGCCCGGGCCTTGTCTATGGCTACACCTTC. Protein sequence: CASSPGLVYGYTF.

This clone was seen only a few times. V gene TRBV4-1 combines with J gene TRBJ1-2; tentatively, D is TRBD1 (5 bases). This CDR3 region has 15 residues. V dropped 3 bases and J dropped 3 bases, with 14 bases sitting between them. CDR1 MGHRA and CDR2 YSYEKL come from the germline V gene. CDR3 DNA: TGCGCCAGCAGCCATGCTCAGGGCTGGGACTATGGCTACACCTTC. Protein product: CASSHAQGWDYGYTF.

The chain recombines TRBV29-1 with TRBJ2-7; TRBD2 agrees at 7 bases. Germline CDR1 SQVTM, CDR2 ANQGSEA. CDR3 length: 12 amino acids. V trimming: 6 bases; J trimming: 3 bases; junction bases outside the gene matches: 5. CDR3 nucleotides: TGCAGCGTAGCGGGACTACACTACGAGCAGTACTTC. This codes for CSVAGLHYEQYF.

This clone was detected a few times. The V call is TRBV21-1, the J call TRBJ2-7; the table's TRBD1 call for D was not verified on the DNA. TRBV21-1 is assigned pseudogene status. The CDR3 extends over 16 amino acids. The CDR3 DNA reads TGTGCCAGCAGCATTACGGACAGGGGTCTTCGATACGAGCAGTACTTC. Protein: CASSITDRGLRYEQYF.

The chain employs TRBV10-3 and TRBJ2-3, with 8 bases matching TRBD2. Germline lookup yields CDR1 ENHRY and CDR2 SYGVKD. The CDR3 has 17 amino acids. J gave up 2 bases and V 2 bases, and 9 bases lay outside the gene matches. The CDR3 nucleotides read TGTGCCATCAGTGAGATACAACTAGCGGCTTACACAGATACGCAGTATTTT. It translates to CAISEIQLAAYTDTQYF.

The rearrangement uses TRBV4-1 and TRBJ2-1; 8 bases fit TRBD2. The CDR3 extends over 15 amino acids. V shed 1 base, J shed 8 bases, and the junction held 7 bases outside the gene matches. The germline V gene has CDR1 MGHRA and CDR2 YSYEKL. CDR3 protein: CASSQASGPSDEQFF. DNA of the CDR3: TGCGCCAGCAGCCAAGCTAGCGGGCCATCCGATGAGCAGTTCTTC.

This clone appeared a few times. The rearrangement links TRBV7-6 to TRBJ2-3; weak D call: TRBD1 (6 bases). Germline V gene sequence: CDR1 SGHVS, CDR2 FNYEAQ. The CDR3 is 13 amino acids. Trimming removed 1 base from V and 9 bases from J, with 11 bases in between. In DNA, the CDR3 is TGTGCCAGCAGCTTAGAACCAGGGGCGACGCAGTATTTT. It yields the protein CASSLEPGATQYF.

J is TRBJ1-2 and V is TRBV5-4; TRBD1 aligns across 7 bases. With 4 bases clipped from V and 4 bases from J, the junction kept 7 bases outside the gene matches. Germline CDR1 SGHNT, CDR2 YYREEE (reference sequence). This CDR3 has 14 amino acids. The CDR3 loop is CASSETGLSYGYTF. CDR3 nucleotides: TGTGCCAGCAGCGAGACAGGGCTTAGCTATGGCTACACCTTC.

This clone was found once. The chain links TRBV7-9 to TRBJ2-1; 7 bases are a match to TRBD2. The CDR3 sequence is 16 residues long. Germline CDR1 and CDR2: SEHNR and FQNEAQ (reference sequence). The J segment lost 0 bases and the V segment lost 5 bases, leaving 7 bases of the junction unmatched. As DNA, the CDR3 is TGTGCCAGCAGCCGGGGACTACTTAGCTCCTACAATGAGCAGTTCTTC. Translated: CASSRGLLSSYNEQFF.

This sequence joins TRBV30 and TRBJ2-2; 7 nucleotides agree with TRBD1. Trimming removed 3 bases from V and 4 bases from J; junction bases left unmatched: 8. CDR1 and CDR2 from the germline V gene are GTSNPN and SVGIG (reference sequence). The CDR3 sequence is 15 residues long. DNA for the CDR3: TGTGCCTGGAGATGGACAGGTTATGGCACCGGGGAGCTGTTTTTT. This codes for CAWRWTGYGTGELFF.

The genes are TRBV7-9 and TRBJ1-1, with D uncertain. CDR3 size: 16 residues. V was pared by 0 bases and J by 3 bases, with 14 bases between. CDR1 and CDR2 from the germline V gene are SEHNR and FQNEAQ (reference sequence). DNA of the CDR3: TGTGCCAGCAGCTTAGCGAGCCGGTCTTTTGACACTGAAGCTTTCTTT. Protein sequence: CASSLASRSFDTEAFF.